The clone carrying this T cell receptor (beta chain) occurred many times. The antigen is not known. The V end was cut by 0 bases, the J end by 2 bases, with 11 bases between. This CDR3 spans 15 amino acids. Germline-derived CDR1 and CDR2 are LGHNA and YSLEER. For repertoire sequencing, the TCR beta CDR3 regions were amplified from RNA transcripts. The first round was an RT-PCR with HTBI primers, and the second round was a multiplex PCR. Each CDR3 protein is one row after TCRdb ran MiXCR on the multiplex PCR reads. The sample yields under 200,000 distinct CDR3 sequences, roughly 37% seen once. Other autoimmune diseases, uncontrolled infections, pregnancy and lactation each led to patient exclusion. Establishment of the diagnosis relied upon clinical symptoms, serum thyroxine, TRAb, thyroid ultrasound and orbital computed tomography. The data are from a study of Graves' ophthalmopathy and Graves' hyperthyroidism.

Overall study findings and caveats: Blood shared most expanded thyroid clonotypes above 0.001 frequency.

This sequence was found in a woman aged 40 to 50 with Graves' ophthalmopathy. The chain is built from TRBV4-3 and TRBJ2-7; D possibly corresponds to TRBD1 (6 bases). The specimen sequenced was peripheral blood. The DNA of the CDR3 is TGCGCCAGCAGCCAAGATTATTCAGGGGCCTACGAGCAGTACTTC. Protein: CASSQDYSGAYEQYF.